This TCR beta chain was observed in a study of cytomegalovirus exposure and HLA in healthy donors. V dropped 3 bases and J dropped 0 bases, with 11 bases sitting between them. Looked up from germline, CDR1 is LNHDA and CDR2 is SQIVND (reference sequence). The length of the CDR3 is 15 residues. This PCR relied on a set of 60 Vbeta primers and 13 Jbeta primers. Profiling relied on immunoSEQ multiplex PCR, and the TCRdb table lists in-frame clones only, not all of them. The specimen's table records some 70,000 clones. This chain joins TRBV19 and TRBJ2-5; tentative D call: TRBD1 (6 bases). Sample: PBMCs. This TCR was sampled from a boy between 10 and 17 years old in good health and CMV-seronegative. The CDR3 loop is CASSIRTANQETQYF. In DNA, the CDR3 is TGTGCCAGTAGTATCCGGACAGCAAACCAAGAGACCCAGTACTTC.